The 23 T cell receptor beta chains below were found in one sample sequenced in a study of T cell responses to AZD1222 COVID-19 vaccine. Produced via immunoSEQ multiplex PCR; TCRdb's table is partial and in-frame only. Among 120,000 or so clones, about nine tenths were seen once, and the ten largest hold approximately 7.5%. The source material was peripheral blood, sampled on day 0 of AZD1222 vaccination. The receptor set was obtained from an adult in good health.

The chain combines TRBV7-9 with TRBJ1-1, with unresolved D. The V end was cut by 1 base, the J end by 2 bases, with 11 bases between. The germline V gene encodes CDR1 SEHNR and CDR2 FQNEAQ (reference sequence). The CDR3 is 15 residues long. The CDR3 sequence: CASSLEGSRNTEAFF. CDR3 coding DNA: TGTGCCAGCAGCTTAGAGGGTAGTCGAAACACTGAAGCTTTCTTT.

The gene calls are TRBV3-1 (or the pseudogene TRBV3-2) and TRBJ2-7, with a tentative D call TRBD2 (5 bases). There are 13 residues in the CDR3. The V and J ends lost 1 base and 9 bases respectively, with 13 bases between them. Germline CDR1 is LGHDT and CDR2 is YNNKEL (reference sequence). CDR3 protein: CASSQVGREGQYF. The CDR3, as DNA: TGTGCCAGCAGCCAAGTGGGGAGAGAGGGGCAGTACTTC.

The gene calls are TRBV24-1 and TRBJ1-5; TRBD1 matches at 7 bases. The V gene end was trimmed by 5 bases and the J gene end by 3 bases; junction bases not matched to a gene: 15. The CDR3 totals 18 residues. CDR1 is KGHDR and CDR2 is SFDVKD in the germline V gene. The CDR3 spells CATSGPSGQGGVNQPQHF. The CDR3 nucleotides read TGTGCCACCAGTGGCCCCTCTGGGCAGGGGGGTGTCAATCAGCCCCAGCATTTT.

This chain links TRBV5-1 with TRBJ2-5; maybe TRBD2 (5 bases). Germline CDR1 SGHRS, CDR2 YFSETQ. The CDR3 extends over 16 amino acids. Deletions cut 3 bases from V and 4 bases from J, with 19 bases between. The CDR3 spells CASSSAPGPEGETQYF. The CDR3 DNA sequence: TGCGCCAGCAGCTCTGCCCCGGGCCCCGAGGGAGAGACCCAGTACTTC.

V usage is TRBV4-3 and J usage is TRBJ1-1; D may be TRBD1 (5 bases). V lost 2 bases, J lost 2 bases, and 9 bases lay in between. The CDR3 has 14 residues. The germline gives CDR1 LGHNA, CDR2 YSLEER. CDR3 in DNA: TGCGCCAGCAGCCAAAGCAGGGCCAACACTGAAGCTTTCTTT. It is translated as CASSQSRANTEAFF.

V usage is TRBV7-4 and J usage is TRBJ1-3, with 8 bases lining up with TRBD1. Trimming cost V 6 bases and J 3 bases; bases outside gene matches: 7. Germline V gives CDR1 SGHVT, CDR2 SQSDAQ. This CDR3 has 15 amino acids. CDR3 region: CASSTTGVGGNTIYF. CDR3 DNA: TGTGCCAGCAGTACGACAGGGGTGGGTGGAAACACCATATATTTT.

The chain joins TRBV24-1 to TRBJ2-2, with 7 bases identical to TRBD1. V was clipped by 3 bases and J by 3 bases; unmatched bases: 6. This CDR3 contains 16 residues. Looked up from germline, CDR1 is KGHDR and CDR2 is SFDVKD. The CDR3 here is CATSDALTGDTGELFF. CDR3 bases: TGTGCCACCAGTGATGCTCTCACAGGGGACACCGGGGAGCTGTTTTTT.

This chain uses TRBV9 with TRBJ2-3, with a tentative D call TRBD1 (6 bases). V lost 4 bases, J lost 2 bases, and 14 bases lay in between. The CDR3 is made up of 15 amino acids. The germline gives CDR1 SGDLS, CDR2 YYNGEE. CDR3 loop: CASSLVAGDTDTQYF. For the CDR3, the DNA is TGTGCCAGCAGCCTAGTGGCAGGGGACACAGATACGCAGTATTTT.

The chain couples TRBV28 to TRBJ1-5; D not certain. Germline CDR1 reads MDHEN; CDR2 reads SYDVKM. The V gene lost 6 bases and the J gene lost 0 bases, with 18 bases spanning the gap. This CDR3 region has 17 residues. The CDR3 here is CASSSESSGDSNQPQHF. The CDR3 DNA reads TGTGCCAGCAGCTCTGAGAGTTCCGGTGATAGCAATCAGCCCCAGCATTTT.

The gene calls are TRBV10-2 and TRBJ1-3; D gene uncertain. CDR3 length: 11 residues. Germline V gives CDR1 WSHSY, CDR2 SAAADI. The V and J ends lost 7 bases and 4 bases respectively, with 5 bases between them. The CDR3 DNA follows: TGCGCCAGCATGTGGGGAAACACCATATATTTT. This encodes CASMWGNTIYF.

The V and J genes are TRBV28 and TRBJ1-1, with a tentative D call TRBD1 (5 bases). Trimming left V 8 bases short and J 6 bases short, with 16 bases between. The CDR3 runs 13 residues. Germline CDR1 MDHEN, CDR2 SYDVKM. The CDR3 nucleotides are TGTGCCAGCTCTGGGGGTGGGATCCCTGAAGCTTTCTTT. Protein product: CASSGGGIPEAFF.

The CDR3 region is CASSYSAGRGHNSPLHF. CDR3 bases: TGTGCCAGCAGTTACTCGGCTGGGCGTGGGCATAATTCACCCCTCCACTTT. The chain recombines TRBV6-2 or TRBV6-3 with TRBJ1-6, with D unclear. V was clipped by 0 bases and J by 5 bases, with 14 bases between them. The CDR3 is made up of 17 amino acids. Germline lookup yields CDR1 MNHEY and CDR2 SVGEGT.

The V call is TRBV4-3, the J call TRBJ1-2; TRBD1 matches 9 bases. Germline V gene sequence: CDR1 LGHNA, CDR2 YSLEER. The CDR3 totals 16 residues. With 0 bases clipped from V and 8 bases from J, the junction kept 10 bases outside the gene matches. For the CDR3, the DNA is TGCGCCAGCAGCCAAGATTTGGGGGACAGGGTAGGAGGCTACACCTTC. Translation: CASSQDLGDRVGGYTF.

The CDR3 DNA reads TGTGCCAGCTCACCACGGACAGGGCTCACAGATACGCAGTATTTT. It codes for CASSPRTGLTDTQYF. V usage is TRBV18 and J usage is TRBJ2-3; the match to TRBD1 covers 8 bases. The trim removed 1 base at V and 2 bases at J, leaving 2 bases unmatched. The length of the CDR3 is 15 residues. The germline gives CDR1 KGHSH, CDR2 LQKENI.

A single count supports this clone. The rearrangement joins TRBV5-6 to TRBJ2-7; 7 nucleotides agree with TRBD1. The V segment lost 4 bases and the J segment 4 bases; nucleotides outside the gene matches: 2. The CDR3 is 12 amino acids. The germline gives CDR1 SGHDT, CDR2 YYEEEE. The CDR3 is CASSRGRYEQYF. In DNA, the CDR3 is TGTGCCAGCAGCAGGGGGCGGTACGAGCAGTACTTC.

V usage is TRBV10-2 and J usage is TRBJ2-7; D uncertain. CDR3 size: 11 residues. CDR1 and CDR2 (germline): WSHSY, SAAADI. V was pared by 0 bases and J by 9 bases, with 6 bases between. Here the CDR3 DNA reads TGCGCCAGCAGTGAGTCGGATTCGCAGTACTTC. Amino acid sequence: CASSESDSQYF.

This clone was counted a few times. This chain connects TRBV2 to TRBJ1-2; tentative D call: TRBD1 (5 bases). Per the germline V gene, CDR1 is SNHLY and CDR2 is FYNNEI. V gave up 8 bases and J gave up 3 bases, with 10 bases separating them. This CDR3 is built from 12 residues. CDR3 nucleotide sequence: TGTGCCAGCGGCAGGGAGGACTATGGCTACACCTTC. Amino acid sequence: CASGREDYGYTF.

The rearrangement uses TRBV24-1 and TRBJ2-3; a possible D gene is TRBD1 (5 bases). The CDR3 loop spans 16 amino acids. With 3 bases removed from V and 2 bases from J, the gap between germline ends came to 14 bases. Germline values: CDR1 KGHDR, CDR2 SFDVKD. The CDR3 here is CATSDRAQDPTDTQYF. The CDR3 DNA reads TGTGCCACCAGTGATCGCGCACAGGATCCCACAGATACGCAGTATTTT.

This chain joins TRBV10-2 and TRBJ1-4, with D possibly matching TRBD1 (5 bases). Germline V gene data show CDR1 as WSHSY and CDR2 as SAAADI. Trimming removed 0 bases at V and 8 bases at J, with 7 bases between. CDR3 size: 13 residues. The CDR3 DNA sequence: TGCGCCAGCAGTGAGTCCACAGGAGAAAAACTGTTTTTT. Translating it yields CASSESTGEKLFF.

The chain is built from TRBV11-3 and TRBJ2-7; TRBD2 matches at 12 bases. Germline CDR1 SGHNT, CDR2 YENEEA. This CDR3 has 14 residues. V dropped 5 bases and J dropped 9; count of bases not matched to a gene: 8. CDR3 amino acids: CASSATSGSSVQYF. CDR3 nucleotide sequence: TGTGCCAGCAGCGCGACTAGCGGGAGTTCGGTGCAGTACTTC.

The CDR3 DNA is TGTGCCAGCAGTGAGGGGAGCAATCAGCCCCAGCATTTT. As protein: CASSEGSNQPQHF. The gene calls are TRBV6-4 and TRBJ1-5; D gene unclear. Trimming shortened V by 3 bases and J by 1 base, and 4 bases separated the two germline ends. Germline assignment: CDR1 MRHNA and CDR2 SNTAGT. The CDR3 consists of 13 residues.

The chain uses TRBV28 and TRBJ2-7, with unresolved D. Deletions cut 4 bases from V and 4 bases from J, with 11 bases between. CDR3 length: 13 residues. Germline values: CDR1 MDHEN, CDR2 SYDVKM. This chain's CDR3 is CASSYSRRYEQYF. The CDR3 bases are TGTGCCAGCAGTTATTCCCGCCGATACGAGCAGTACTTC. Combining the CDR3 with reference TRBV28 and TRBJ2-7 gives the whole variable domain DVKVTQSSRYLVKRTGEKVFLECVQDMDHENMFWYRQDPGLGLRLIYFSYDVKMKEKGDIPEGYSVSREKKERFSLILESASTNQTSMYLCASSYSRRYEQYFGPGTRLTVT.

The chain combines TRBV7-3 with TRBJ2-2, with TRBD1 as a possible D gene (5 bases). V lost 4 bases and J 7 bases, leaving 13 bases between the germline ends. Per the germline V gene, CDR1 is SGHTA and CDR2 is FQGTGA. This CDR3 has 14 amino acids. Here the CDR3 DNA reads TGTGCCAGCAGCTCCCAGGGTTGGAACGGGGAGCTGTTTTTT. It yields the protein CASSSQGWNGELFF.